The present entry profiles one TCR beta chain with its context. In the authors' methods: Estimation of nucleated cell counts was performed using reference gene primer amplification. Assay: immunoSEQ multiplex PCR; the TCRdb copy retains only in-frame clones and omits some. The V and J calls and clone size were taken over from that table, and D and trimming were inferred from the DNA. The table shows about 160,000 clones, with over 80% occurring only once. These data are taken from a study of blood T cell repertoires in COVID-19. Study-wide context: The United States, Italy and Spain supplied acute and convalescent COVID-19 samples.

The clonotype was recovered from a woman older than 75 with active or convalescent COVID-19. Sequences were obtained from peripheral blood.

For the CDR3, the DNA is TGTGCCAGTAATGGTAGCGGGTGCAATGAGCAGTTCTTC. The encoded protein is CASNGSGCNEQFF. J is TRBJ2-1 and V is TRBV19, with 7 bases matching TRBD2. The V segment lost 7 bases and the J segment 6 bases; nucleotides outside the gene matches: 6. Germline CDR1 reads LNHDA; CDR2 reads SQIVND (reference sequence). CDR3 length equals 13 residues.